This TCR beta chain was obtained from a study of shared clonotypes between healthy human individuals. Study overall: Contributing individuals were a couple of females and a few males aged 18 to 49. Findings and limits, study-wide: Estimated richness was generally greater in naive than memory subsets. Sharing across four donors was highest in naive CD4 (around 5%) and lowest in memory CD8 (approximately 0.4%).

After removal of 0 bases from V and 2 bases from J, the junction contained 12 bases not matched to a gene. This CDR3 spans 19 amino acids. CDR1 and CDR2 from the germline V gene are SGHTA and FQGNSA. In regard to this clone: No antigen is known for it.

Repertoires were generated with immunoSEQ multiplex PCR, while TCRdb's copy carries only in-frame clones and drops some. The top ten clones hold 0.3% to 0.4% of a sample with about 2.3 million clones, approximately 93% of them seen once. Material: naive CD4+ T cells from PBMCs. Subset described: CD45RA+ positively selected. This TCR was sampled from a man aged 18 to 29 in good health. Some clones in this sample may be carry-over from other donors' samples. The chain combines TRBV7-2 with TRBJ2-1; 8 nucleotides line up with TRBD2. CDR3 DNA: TGTGCCAGCAGCTTAGCGGCAGGGCTAGCGGGCCTCCCCTACAATGAGCAGTTCTTC. This codes for CASSLAAGLAGLPYNEQFF.